The sequence of this TCR beta chain was determined in a study of shared clonotypes between healthy human individuals. Study-level information: Donors had three CD4 naive, three CD4 memory, two CD8 naive and one CD8 memory plate apiece.

Donors comprised healthy HIV-negative adults lacking recent acute infections or vaccinations. Overall study results and limits: Non-shared clonotypes were found to have lower generation probabilities than the clonotypes that were shared by all four of the sorted-subset donors.

The CDR3 runs to 15 residues. Germline-derived CDR1 and CDR2 are SGHRS and YFSETQ. V was trimmed by 0 bases and J by 4 bases, leaving 14 bases between them. The study ran the assay at deep level. Produced via immunoSEQ multiplex PCR; TCRdb's table is partial and in-frame only. The table includes about 2.4 million clones, roughly 93% detected once. Worth noting for this clone: The target antigen is unknown.

The rearrangement joins TRBV5-1 to TRBJ2-7; no clear D. The source is a young man in good health. Some clones in this sample may be carry-over from other donors' samples. Input material: naive CD4+ T cells from PBMCs. Subset here: CD45RA+ positively selected. The CDR3 DNA reads TGCGCCAGCAGCTTGGGAGGCCTCCAGGTATACGAGCAGTACTTC. Its protein is CASSLGGLQVYEQYF.